Listed below are T cell receptor beta chains from one sample, sequenced in a study of blood T cell repertoires in COVID-19. Profiled with immunoSEQ multiplex PCR; TCRdb holds only in-frame clones, not every one. The profile shows 100,000 to 150,000 clones, 70% to 75% of them singletons. The material sequenced was peripheral blood. The receptors stem from a man aged 55 to 70 with acute or convalescent COVID-19. The CDR3 runs from the conserved cysteine through the conserved F or W. D genes are given only for firm matches. A clone size is listed for some rows: how often the clone was seen (once, few, many), or a class if it is expanded.

V	J	D	size	length	CDR3	DNA
TRBV24-1	TRBJ2-2	.	.	17	CATSDFRGDELSGELFF	TGTGCCACCAGTGATTTTCGCGGGGATGAGTTATCCGGGGAGCTGTTTTTT
TRBV30	TRBJ1-5	.	.	15	CAWSDGGLFNQPQHF	TGTGCCTGGAGTGACGGGGGACTGTTCAATCAGCCCCAGCATTTT
TRBV3-1/TRBV3-2	TRBJ1-1	TRBD1	.	14	CASSRSTGGTEAFF	TGTGCCAGCAGCCGCTCAACAGGGGGCACTGAAGCTTTCTTT
TRBV11-3	TRBJ2-7	.	once	13	CASSLGATYEQYF	TGTGCCAGCAGCTTAGGGGCGACCTACGAGCAGTACTTC
TRBV14	TRBJ1-2	.	.	12	CASSLGEYGYTF	TGTGCCAGCAGCCTTGGGGAGTATGGCTACACCTTC
TRBV30	TRBJ2-2	TRBD2	many	15	CAWSTAGAATGELFF	TGTGCCTGGAGTACCGCGGGAGCGGCCACCGGGGAGCTGTTTTTT
TRBV5-1	TRBJ2-3	TRBD2	.	15	CASSFTSGSKNTQYF	TGCGCCAGCAGCTTTACTAGCGGGAGCAAGAATACGCAGTATTTT
TRBV19	TRBJ1-2	TRBD1	.	13	CASSGGTAYGYTF	TGTGCCAGTAGTGGGGGGACAGCCTATGGCTACACCTTC
TRBV30	TRBJ1-2	TRBD1	.	14	CAWSLSGGPSGYTF	TGTGCCTGGAGTTTGTCAGGGGGCCCTAGTGGCTACACCTTC
TRBV19	TRBJ1-2	.	.	16	CATRITSTWGGYGYTF	TGTGCCACCCGTATTACTTCTACCTGGGGGGGCTATGGCTACACCTTC
TRBV24-1	TRBJ1-2	.	.	13	CATSVSQNYGYTF	TGTGCCACCAGTGTCTCACAGAACTATGGCTACACCTTC
TRBV3-1/TRBV3-2	TRBJ1-5	.	.	13	CASSQGGYQPQHF	TGTGCCAGCAGCCAAGGAGGTTATCAGCCCCAGCATTTT
TRBV19	TRBJ1-5	TRBD1	.	14	CAGGGTGGVQPQHF	TGTGCCGGTGGGGGGACAGGGGGCGTTCAGCCCCAGCATTTT
TRBV9	TRBJ2-1	TRBD1	few	15	CASSEGQGRWDEQFF	TGTGCCAGCAGCGAAGGACAGGGGCGCTGGGATGAGCAGTTCTTC
TRBV7-3	TRBJ2-5	TRBD2	.	16	CASSLGNSGGRETQYF	TGTGCCAGCAGCTTGGGAAATAGCGGGGGAAGAGAGACCCAGTACTTC
TRBV28	TRBJ2-7	TRBD2	few	16	CASSSMAGGVSYEQYF	TGTGCCAGCAGTTCTATGGCGGGAGGTGTTTCCTACGAGCAGTACTTC
TRBV9	TRBJ1-1	TRBD1	.	17	CASNLGPRQGGNTEAFF	TGTGCCAGCAACCTCGGGCCGCGGCAGGGGGGGAACACTGAAGCTTTCTTT
TRBV25-1	TRBJ1-2	.	.	13	CASSGSVNYGYTF	TGTGCCAGCAGTGGTTCAGTCAACTATGGCTACACCTTC
TRBV5-1	TRBJ2-1	.	.	14	CASSLKTKNNEQFF	TGCGCCAGCAGCTTGAAAACTAAAAACAATGAGCAGTTCTTC
TRBV18	TRBJ2-3	.	.	15	CASSPRTPGTDTQYF	TGTGCCAGCTCACCACGGACACCAGGCACAGATACGCAGTATTTT
TRBV19	TRBJ1-2	TRBD1	.	16	CASRSSAGGVGYGYTF	TGTGCCAGTAGGTCCTCGGCAGGGGGTGTTGGATATGGCTACACCTTC
TRBV5-8	TRBJ1-5	.	.	15	CASSLGQRYNQPQHF	TGTGCCAGCAGCTTGGGACAGCGCTACAATCAGCCCCAGCATTTT
TRBV27	TRBJ1-1	TRBD1	.	15	CASSAGQGMNTEAFF	TGTGCCAGCAGTGCGGGACAGGGTATGAACACTGAAGCTTTCTTT
TRBV25-1	TRBJ2-2	TRBD2	.	16	CASSEAKLAATGELFF	TGTGCCAGCAGTGAGGCGAAACTAGCGGCCACCGGGGAGCTGTTTTTT
TRBV7-8	TRBJ2-5	TRBD2	.	14	CASSYRGGQETQYF	TGTGCCAGCAGCTACCGGGGGGGGCAAGAGACCCAGTACTTC
TRBV11-3	TRBJ2-7	TRBD1	.	14	CASSTRQGAYEQYF	TGTGCCAGCAGCACGAGACAGGGGGCCTACGAGCAGTACTTC
TRBV5-6	TRBJ2-2	.	.	16	CASSLLRGARTGELFF	TGTGCCAGCAGCTTGCTCAGGGGCGCAAGGACCGGGGAGCTGTTTTTT
TRBV12-3/TRBV12-4	TRBJ1-6	.	.	13	CASSLGSDSPLHF	TGTGCCAGCAGTTTAGGATCGGATTCACCCCTCCACTTT
TRBV19	TRBJ1-1	TRBD1	.	17	CASSIGLGVTGGPEAFF	TGTGCCAGTAGTATCGGCCTGGGTGTGACAGGGGGGCCTGAAGCTTTCTTT